Described below is a single T cell receptor (beta chain) sequence and its context. Its target antigen remains unknown. Within one base of it there is no much larger clone, and no base qualities were kept. Libraries were constructed by the immunoSEQ multiplex PCR assay. Here the immuneACCESS table is served through TCRdb, limited to in-frame sequences with V and J called. Missing clones are a known gap in these copies; in checked studies unresolved V genes cover under half, and the rest lacks a known reason. Across this sample there are tens of thousands of clones, with about 90% seen only once. Of the sample, more than 0.15% is held by the ten largest clones. This record comes from a study of T cell changes during pregnancy in multiple sclerosis (dated by TCRdb to the late 2010s). As for the study more broadly: The study examined how the T cell repertoire changed over the course of pregnancy in women with multiple sclerosis.

From its cysteine to its phenylalanine, the CDR3 spans 15 amino acids. Only CDR3 DNA is held: 45 bases, read in frame from base 1. Looking up the germline V gene yields CDR1 SGHTA and CDR2 FQGNSA. V drops 3 bases and J drops 6 bases, leaving 17 bases in between. The source material was CD4+ T cells from peripheral blood mononuclear cells, sampled after pregnancy. The chain joins TRBV7-2 to TRBJ1-2; no D gene call is confident. The source of this sequence is a female donor in good health, enrolled as a control in a pregnancy study. The CDR3 protein is CASSFGEPRFNGYTF. DNA sequence: TGTGCCAGCAGCTTCGGGGAACCGAGATTCAATGGCTACACCTTC.